The next 4 T cell receptor beta chains were all read from a single sample in a study of T cells after yellow fever vaccination. TCRdb re-called the 5' RACE reads through MiXCR, storing one row per CDR3 protein. This sample has about 130,000 distinct CDR3 sequences, with 6.5% to 8% found just once. Sequenced material: CD4+ T cells sorted from PBMCs, taken 10 days after the first yellow fever vaccination. These receptor sequences come from a man aged 18-30 years who received the YFV17D yellow fever vaccine.

This clonotype has more than one count but fewer than ten. The chain is built from TRBV5-1 and TRBJ1-1; no definite D call. Trimming removed 5 bases from V and 3 bases from J, with 17 bases in between. CDR1 is SGHRS, CDR2 YFSETQ, per germline. There are 15 residues in the CDR3. CDR3 region: CASRTSGGLDTEAFF. CDR3 in DNA: TGCGCCAGCAGAACCTCGGGAGGGCTGGACACTGAAGCTTTCTTT.

The sample holds many counts of this clonotype. V and J are TRBV5-1 and TRBJ2-5; the D call may be TRBD1 or TRBD2 (5 bases each). Germline-derived CDR1 and CDR2 are SGHRS and YFSETQ. The CDR3 consists of 14 residues. Trimming took 4 bases from V and 5 from J, leaving 15 bases between them. The CDR3 coding sequence is TGCGCCAGCAGCCAGGGACCCTCCGATGAGACCCAGTACTTC. This gives the protein CASSQGPSDETQYF.

This clonotype was seen only a few times. The rearrangement joins TRBV7-9 to TRBJ1-2; the D is unclear. V was shortened by 7 bases and J by 7 bases, with 16 bases between the two germline ends. The CDR3 totals 13 residues. CDR1 SEHNR and CDR2 FQNEAQ come from the germline V gene (reference sequence). In nucleotides, the CDR3 is TGTGCCAGCATCGACTTAGAAGGGATTGGCTACACCTTC. This codes for CASIDLEGIGYTF.

This clonotype showed up many times. The chain links TRBV5-4 to TRBJ2-3; maybe TRBD2 (5 bases). Germline CDR1 and CDR2: SGHNT and YYREEE (reference sequence). The CDR3 is made up of 16 amino acids. The ends were cut back, 4 bases at V and 6 bases at J, with 21 bases in the middle. The CDR3, as DNA: TGTGCCAGCAGCGGCGGTACAGCCACCTGGACTGATACGCAGTATTTT. Protein: CASSGGTATWTDTQYF.